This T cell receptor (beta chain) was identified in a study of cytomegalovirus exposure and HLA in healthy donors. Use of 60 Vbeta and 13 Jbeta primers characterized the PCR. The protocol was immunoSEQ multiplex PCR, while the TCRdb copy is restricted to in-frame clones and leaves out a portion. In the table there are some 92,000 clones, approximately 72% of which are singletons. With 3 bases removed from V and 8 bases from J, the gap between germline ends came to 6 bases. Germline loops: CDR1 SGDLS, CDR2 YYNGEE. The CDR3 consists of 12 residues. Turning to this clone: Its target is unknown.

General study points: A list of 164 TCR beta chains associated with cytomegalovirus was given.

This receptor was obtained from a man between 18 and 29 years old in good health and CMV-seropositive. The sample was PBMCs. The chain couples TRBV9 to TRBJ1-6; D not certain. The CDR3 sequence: CASSATDSPLHF. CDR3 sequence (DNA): TGTGCCAGCAGCGCAACTGATTCACCCCTCCACTTT.